This T cell receptor beta chain stems from a study of T cell repertoires in cytomegalovirus infection. Trimming pared 3 bases from V and 5 bases from J, leaving 10 bases between. Germline V gene data show CDR1 as KGHSH and CDR2 as LQKENI. The CDR3 length is 13 residues. Only a few counts were recorded for this clonotype. TCRdb re-called the reads through MiXCR, storing one row per CDR3 protein. Of around 630,000 distinct CDR3 sequences listed, 24% are singletons. The chain combines TRBV18 with TRBJ1-1, with D perhaps TRBD1 (5 bases). The TCR comes from a human donor in good health (CMV status not recorded). Some clones in this sample may be carry-over from other donors' samples. Sequencing used CD8+ T cells from PBMCs. The DNA for the CDR3 is TGTGCCAGCTCACCGGGGGGTGAGACTGAAGCTTTCTTT. Its translation: CASSPGGETEAFF.